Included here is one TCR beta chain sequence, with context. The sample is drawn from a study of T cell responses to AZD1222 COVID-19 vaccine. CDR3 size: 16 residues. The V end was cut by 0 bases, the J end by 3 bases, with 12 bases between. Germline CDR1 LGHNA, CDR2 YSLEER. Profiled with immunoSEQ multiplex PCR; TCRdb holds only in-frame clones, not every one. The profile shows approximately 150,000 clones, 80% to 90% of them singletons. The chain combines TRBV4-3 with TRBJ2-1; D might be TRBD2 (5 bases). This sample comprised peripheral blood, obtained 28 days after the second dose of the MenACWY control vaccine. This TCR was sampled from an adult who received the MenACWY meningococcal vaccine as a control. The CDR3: CASSQDKQRLYNEQFF. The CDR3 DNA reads TGCGCCAGCAGCCAAGATAAGCAGCGGCTCTACAATGAGCAGTTCTTC.